This T cell receptor beta chain was profiled in a study of blood T cell repertoires in COVID-19. Looking at the study overall: Sources were T cells, B-cell-depleted T cells, or PBMCs; the material itself was cDNA or gDNA.

This clone was counted at least ten times. Living in 20 to 30 US areas, the participants were between roughly 18 and 90 years of age. Assignments of participants to cohorts depended upon their own reported clinical history. With V trimmed by 5 bases and J by 4 bases, 5 bases remained unmatched. Germline V gene lookup returns CDR1 SEHNR and CDR2 FQNEAQ (reference sequence). This CDR3 spans 15 amino acids. Using immunoSEQ multiplex PCR, the repertoire was profiled, and TCRdb retains in-frame clones only, with some absent. This table holds under 200,000 clones, 82% found once. The chain links TRBV7-9 to TRBJ2-1, with TRBD2 identical over 10 bases. The receptor's source is a woman in her sixties with acute COVID-19. Material for sequencing was PBMCs or T cells enriched from blood (not recorded which). CDR3 in amino acids: CASSGVSGRYNEQFF. The CDR3 nucleotides are TGTGCCAGCAGCGGCGTTAGCGGGAGGTACAATGAGCAGTTCTTC.